This TCR beta chain originates from a study of molecular identifiers for immune sequencing clone quantification (dated by TCRdb to the late 2010s). Broadly, across the study: For a replicate experiment, RNA from 20,000 or 100,000 naive CD8 T cells was divided into five aliquots, of which four were sequenced. This methods study used CD8 T cells to benchmark TCR RNA copy counting and molecular-identifier clustering-based TCR repertoire sequencing (MIDCIRS). General conclusions and limits of the study: Spiked-in Jurkat TCR RNA equivalent to a single cell was reported to be detectable even among over 800,000 naive CD8 T cells. When barcode sub-clustering was omitted, TCR diversity was inflated by chimeric consensus sequences, with chimeras reaching as high as 47%. Naive libraries contained spiked-in Jurkat TCR RNA (roughly 10 copies' worth), which is not part of the donor repertoire. Modeling estimated 3 to 3.5 recovered TCR RNA copies per cell, compared with about 10 by digital PCR, which implies 25% to 30% capture efficiency. Clones above 20 RNA copies held over 98% of molecules in CMV-specific effector cells but under 1% in naive cells. Highly expanded clone sizes could be underestimated because identical TCR molecules may share a barcode.

Library preparation employed PCR. This sample was sequenced with an Illumina HiSeq 4000. Preparation of bulk TCR libraries followed a previously described approach, with the TCR primers listed in Table S5. The Qiagen AllPrep DNA/RNA kit was used to purify total RNA. Before analysis, reads from multiple sequencing runs of one library were combined. The study's processing was this. Reads were retained only if their TCR constant sequence matched exactly, and those retained reads were trimmed to 150 nt and grouped according to their 12-nt molecular barcodes. Within each barcode group, reads were sub-clustered at a 15% Levenshtein threshold, and quality-weighted consensus sequences were built per RNA molecule. Non-functional sequences were excluded, and lower-count sequences lying one edit away from another sequence were also excluded. Based on fitting two negative binomial distributions, any barcode sub-cluster with under 20% of the maximum read count was discarded. TCRdb's own reprocessing of the public reads used fastp at Q25 and MiXCR and kept productive beta chains. Rows are unified per CDR3 protein, each entry keeping the most common DNA and genes. What appears here as the V and J calls and clone size reflects TCRdb's work, not the paper's. Within this sample are around 460,000 distinct CDR3 sequences, with about 21% of them counted one time only. Of the sample, 0.84% falls within the top ten clones.

Libraries of naive CD8 T cells were built from anywhere between about 18,000 and 1,000,000 sorted cells, with 10%, 30% or 50% of the purified RNA used. Naive CD8 T cells, defined as CD8+CD4-CCR7+CD45RA+, were FACS-sorted into RLT Plus buffer on a BD FACSAria II. Detection sensitivity was tested by spiking Jurkat RNA equal to roughly ten TCR copies' worth into samples containing about 20,000-1,000,000 naive CD8 T cells. Enrichment of CD8 T cells was done with RosetteSep CD8+ T Cell Enrichment Cocktail plus Ficoll-Paque, and ACK red cell lysis came afterward. In the germline V gene (reference sequence), CDR1 corresponds to LNHDA and CDR2 to SQIVND. The CDR3 goes from the cysteine to the phenylalanine over 12 residues. The CDR3 DNA has 36 bases and is translated from base 1. Regarding this clonotype: Its cognate antigen has yet to be identified. An end of the junction does not agree with germline; a read error may underlie this.

The chain joins TRBV19 to TRBJ2-3, with 10 bases matching TRBD2. The receptor was isolated from a human donor in good health. Some libraries in this study had Jurkat cell RNA spiked in. The source material was naive CD8+ T cells from blood, with Jurkat cell RNA spiked in. The meaning of the sample's cell subset or site label: FACS-sorted CD8+CD4-CCR7+CD45RA+ naive T cells. CDR3 region: CASASGSDMQYF. The sequenced DNA: TGTGCCAGCGCTAGCGGGAGTGATATGCAGTATTTT.